This T cell receptor beta chain is drawn from a study of T cells in localized non-small cell lung cancer. Broader study findings: Adjacent uninvolved lung tissue had the highest T cell clonality, exceeding tumor. Of the top 100 tumor clones, median roughly 60 were in adjacent lung, 25 to 30 among its top 100.

This CDR3 has 15 amino acids. Trimming removed 7 bases at V and 4 bases at J, with 17 bases between. Per germline, CDR1 MNHNS and CDR2 SASEGT. A word on this clone: Its antigen is not identified.

This table comes from immunoSEQ multiplex PCR, and its TCRdb copy is limited to in-frame clones, with some not included. Of some 25,000 clones listed, around 88% are singletons. This receptor was taken from a woman aged 40-69 years with stage III lung adenocarcinoma. J is TRBJ2-1 and V is TRBV6-1; D perhaps matches TRBD1 (8 bases). The input for sequencing was peripheral blood mononuclear cells, taken before any cancer treatment. This CDR3 reads CASIPRGRGYNEQFF. The DNA for the CDR3 is TGTGCCAGCATCCCCAGGGGGCGGGGGTACAATGAGCAGTTCTTC.